These 4 T cell receptor beta chains were sequenced from one sample in a study of OX40 agonist ivuxolimab in advanced cancers. The method was immunoSEQ multiplex PCR; TCRdb's version includes in-frame clones alone and lacks a portion of them. The table has some 110,000 clones, less than 95% seen once. Sequencing used CD4+ or CD8+ T cells sorted from blood, obtained in a trial of the OX40 agonist ivuxolimab. The receptors here all came from an adult with an advanced solid tumor such as melanoma, head and neck, liver or kidney cancer.

V is TRBV10-3 and J is TRBJ1-1, with 11 bases lining up with TRBD1. This CDR3 contains 15 residues. Germline V lookup: CDR1 ENHRY, CDR2 SYGVKD. V shed 2 bases, J shed 5 bases, and the junction held 4 bases outside the gene matches. DNA of the CDR3: TGTGCCATCAGTGAGGTTGGGACAGGGGGAACTGAAGCTTTCTTT. It codes for CAISEVGTGGTEAFF.

This rearrangement joins TRBV13 to TRBJ1-3; 10 nucleotides match TRBD1. The V and J ends lost 4 bases and 8 bases, in that order; junction bases with no gene match: 8. This CDR3 spans 15 amino acids. From germline, CDR1 is PRHDT and CDR2 FYEKMQ (reference sequence). The CDR3 DNA reads as TGTGCCAGCAGCTCCCGGGACAGGGGTACACACACCATATATTTT. It codes for CASSSRDRGTHTIYF.

The rearrangement links TRBV9 to TRBJ2-4, with TRBD1 as a possible D gene (6 bases). V dropped 3 bases and J dropped 7 bases, with 17 bases sitting between them. CDR1 SGDLS and CDR2 YYNGEE come from the germline V gene. The CDR3 consists of 15 residues. CDR3 nucleotide sequence: TGTGCCAGCAGCGAGAGGGGGAGCCAAGGGAACATTCAGTACTTC. Translated: CASSERGSQGNIQYF. The full variable domain, completed using reference TRBV9 and TRBJ2-4, is DSGVTQTPKHLITATGQRVTLRCSPRSGDLSVYWYQQSLDQGLQFLIQYYNGEERAKGNILERFSAQQFPDLHSELNLSSLELGDSALYFCASSERGSQGNIQYFGAGTRLSVL.

V gene TRBV28 combines with J gene TRBJ1-5; 8 bases align to TRBD1. The germline V gene encodes CDR1 MDHEN and CDR2 SYDVKM. The ends lost 7 bases at V and 3 bases at J; junction bases unmatched: 14. The CDR3 consists of 17 residues. CDR3 nucleotide sequence: TGTGCCAGCACCGCTCGTGGGACAGGCCATTTCAATCAGCCCCAGCATTTT. This sequence encodes CASTARGTGHFNQPQHF. The variable domain in full, completed from reference TRBV28 and TRBJ1-5, reads DVKVTQSSRYLVKRTGEKVFLECVQDMDHENMFWYRQDPGLGLRLIYFSYDVKMKEKGDIPEGYSVSREKKERFSLILESASTNQTSMYLCASTARGTGHFNQPQHFGDGTRLSIL.